Below are 28 T cell receptor beta chains sequenced from a single sample in a study of CD8 T cells in Susac syndrome. RNA amounts of about 0.45 to 1 ug underwent reverse transcription with random hexamers. Via MiXCR, TCRdb re-called the immunoSEQ multiplex PCR reads, giving one row per CDR3 protein. This sample has some 80,000 distinct CDR3 sequences; around 94% occur once, and the top ten carry 0.26%. The sequencing input was CD8+ T cells from PBMCs. These receptors all stem from a human donor in good health.

V gene TRBV5-1 combines with J gene TRBJ1-6; D uncertain. The CDR3 sequence is 17 residues long. Germline V lookup: CDR1 SGHRS, CDR2 YFSETQ. Trimming removed 0 bases at V and 0 bases at J, with 10 bases between. CDR3 nucleotides: TGCGCCAGCAGCTTGGAGGTCACGAGCTCCTATAATTCACCCCTCCACTTT. Residues: CASSLEVTSSYNSPLHF.

In its sample, this clonotype was seen once. V and J are TRBV5-6 and TRBJ2-5, with D possibly matching TRBD1 (6 bases). CDR3 size: 15 residues. The V and J ends lost 2 bases and 0 bases respectively, with 11 bases between them. CDR1 is SGHDT, CDR2 YYEEEE, per germline. CDR3 sequence: CASSFYREYQETQYF. For the CDR3, the DNA is TGTGCCAGCAGCTTTTACAGGGAGTACCAAGAGACCCAGTACTTC.

The chain recombines TRBV12-5 with TRBJ1-2; no firm D call. Germline CDR1 is LGHNT and CDR2 is FRNRAP. V was pared by 5 bases and J by 4 bases, with 14 bases between. The CDR3 length is 14 residues. Here the CDR3 DNA reads TGTGCTAGTGGTCCACCCTATCTCTTCTATGGCTACACCTTC. This translates into CASGPPYLFYGYTF.

This sequence joins TRBV12-3 or TRBV12-4 and TRBJ2-6, with unresolved D. This CDR3 has 16 residues. Trimming cost V 2 bases and J 2 bases, with 10 bases left between them. CDR3 bases: TGTGCCAGCAGTTTAAGTGGGAAGGCTGGGGCCAACGTCCTGACTTTC. Its translation: CASSLSGKAGANVLTF.

This rearrangement joins TRBV20-1 to TRBJ2-5; 7 bases agree with TRBD1. V was pared by 4 bases and J by 5 bases, with 10 bases of the junction left unmatched. The CDR3 is 14 residues long. Germline lookup yields CDR1 DFQATT and CDR2 SNEGSKA (reference sequence). CDR3 nucleotides: TGCAGTGCTATCTCCTCAGGGGGAAGTGAGACCCAGTACTTC. It encodes CSAISSGGSETQYF.

The V and J genes are TRBV12-3 or TRBV12-4 and TRBJ1-1, with no clear D. The CDR3 has 14 residues. Trimming stripped 7 bases from V and 1 base from J, with 13 bases between. The CDR3 DNA reads as TGTGCCAGCAAAATAGCCGTTTGGAACACTGAAGCTTTCTTT. The encoded protein is CASKIAVWNTEAFF.

This clonotype has only a few counts. The CDR3 DNA is TGTGCCAGCAGATCCGGGACGGGAAATCAGCCCCAGCATTTT. Translating gives CASRSGTGNQPQHF. This chain joins TRBV6-2 or TRBV6-3 and TRBJ1-5, with a possible D match to TRBD1 (5 bases). Germline CDR1 reads MNHEY; CDR2 reads SVGEGT. V gave up 6 bases and J gave up 4 bases, with 13 bases separating them. This CDR3 contains 14 residues.

V and J are TRBV2 and TRBJ1-5, with D possibly matching TRBD1 (5 bases). CDR1 and CDR2 (germline): SNHLY, FYNNEI. This CDR3 contains 14 residues. The V gene lost 3 bases and the J gene lost 0 bases, with 6 bases spanning the gap. The CDR3 here is CASSDGHSNQPQHF. The CDR3 DNA reads as TGTGCCAGCAGTGACGGACATAGCAATCAGCCCCAGCATTTT.

This chain connects TRBV6-2 or TRBV6-3 to TRBJ2-5; D may be TRBD2 (5 bases). CDR3 length equals 16 residues. Germline assignment: CDR1 MNHEY and CDR2 SVGEGT. V lost 0 bases and J 1 base, leaving 12 bases between the germline ends. CDR3 residues: CASSYSMAGLQETQYF. CDR3 DNA sequence: TGTGCCAGCAGTTACTCGATGGCGGGCCTCCAAGAGACCCAGTACTTC.

The chain employs TRBV6-2 or TRBV6-3 and TRBJ2-1; tentatively, D is TRBD2 (6 bases). The CDR3 has 14 residues. Trimming took 7 bases from V and 6 from J, leaving 16 bases between them. Germline values: CDR1 MNHEY, CDR2 SVGEGT. The CDR3 sequence is CASMRGISGNEQFF. CDR3 nucleotide sequence: TGTGCCAGCATGCGGGGAATTTCTGGCAATGAGCAGTTCTTC.

The rearrangement links TRBV7-9 to TRBJ2-1; tentative D call: TRBD1 (6 bases). V lost 7 bases and J 8 bases, leaving 18 bases between the germline ends. The length of the CDR3 is 14 residues. Looked up from germline, CDR1 is SEHNR and CDR2 is FQNEAQ (reference sequence). CDR3 DNA: TGTGCCAGCACCATGACACAGGGAAGGGATGAGCAGTTCTTC. It encodes CASTMTQGRDEQFF.

The V call is TRBV15, the J call TRBJ2-1; tentative D call: TRBD2 (5 bases). Germline V CDR1 and CDR2: LNHNV, YYDKDF (reference sequence). Trimming stripped 4 bases from V and 7 bases from J, with 11 bases between. The CDR3 is 13 amino acids. CDR3 in DNA: TGTGCCACCAGCAACGAGGGCGTGAATGAGCAGTTCTTC. This encodes CATSNEGVNEQFF.

The gene calls are TRBV7-2 and TRBJ2-3, with D possibly called TRBD1 or TRBD2 (5 bases each). V shed 1 base and J shed 4 bases, with 9 bases lying between them. The CDR3 is 14 amino acids. The germline CDR1 and CDR2 sequences are SGHTA and FQGNSA. CDR3 nucleotides: TGTGCCAGCAGCTTAGTCTGGGGACCAGATACGCAGTATTTT. Protein: CASSLVWGPDTQYF.

This clonotype was recorded once. J is TRBJ1-1 and V is TRBV19; D remains ambiguous. Germline CDR1 reads LNHDA; CDR2 reads SQIVND (reference sequence). CDR3 size: 13 residues. Trimming stripped 7 bases from V and 4 bases from J, with 13 bases between. The CDR3 loop is CASNKVGGTEAFF. CDR3 in DNA: TGTGCCAGTAACAAGGTAGGTGGCACTGAAGCTTTCTTT.

The chain recombines TRBV7-6 with TRBJ2-1, with TRBD2 matching over 7 bases. The CDR3 sequence is 15 residues long. Trimming at V came to 4 bases and at J to 4 bases, leaving 7 bases not matched to a gene. Germline loops: CDR1 SGHVS, CDR2 FNYEAQ. The CDR3 DNA reads as TGTGCCAGCAGCTCCCCACTAGCGTATTACAATGAGCAGTTCTTC. Its protein product is CASSSPLAYYNEQFF.

V usage is TRBV11-2 and J usage is TRBJ1-1; D gene unclear. The V gene's germline CDR1 is SGHAT and CDR2 FQNNGV. Trimming left V 5 bases short and J 1 base short, with 11 bases between. The CDR3 extends over 14 amino acids. CDR3 sequence reads: CASSLGRRNTEAFF. DNA of the CDR3: TGTGCCAGCAGCCTTGGACGGAGGAACACTGAAGCTTTCTTT.

The V gene is TRBV2, the J gene TRBJ1-2; D unresolved. Deletions cut 1 base from V and 4 bases from J, with 10 bases between. CDR3 length: 14 amino acids. Germline values: CDR1 SNHLY, CDR2 FYNNEI. The CDR3 DNA is TGTGCCAGCAGTGAAGTTCCTGGCTTCTATGGCTACACCTTC. This codes for CASSEVPGFYGYTF.

The chain employs TRBV9 and TRBJ2-5; 11 bases agree with TRBD2. V shed 2 bases, J shed 2 bases, and the junction held 2 bases outside the gene matches. There are 15 residues in the CDR3. Germline CDR1 is SGDLS and CDR2 is YYNGEE. The CDR3 loop reads CASSVSGGVQETQYF. CDR3 DNA: TGTGCCAGCAGCGTTAGCGGGGGGGTTCAAGAGACCCAGTACTTC.

The chain has TRBV12-3 or TRBV12-4 and TRBJ1-5; no firm D call. The CDR3 sequence is 14 residues long. Trimming took 6 bases from V and 4 from J, leaving 13 bases between them. The CDR3 reads CASSPPGWNQPQHF. The CDR3 DNA is TGTGCCAGCAGCCCCCCGGGTTGGAATCAGCCCCAGCATTTT.

The chain employs TRBV6-5 and TRBJ1-2; D is perhaps TRBD1 (6 bases). The CDR3 totals 14 residues. Trimming pared 7 bases from V and 5 bases from J, leaving 17 bases between. The germline CDR1 and CDR2 sequences are MNHEY and SVGAGI. This CDR3 reads CASKTSGEVYGYTF. The CDR3, as DNA: TGTGCCAGCAAAACATCAGGGGAAGTGTATGGCTACACCTTC.

The chain joins TRBV4-1 to TRBJ1-5, with TRBD1 as a possible D gene (6 bases). This CDR3 is 15 amino acids long. Germline V gene data show CDR1 as MGHRA and CDR2 as YSYEKL. Trimming removed 4 bases at V and 4 bases at J, with 14 bases between. CDR3 DNA: TGCGCCAGCAGCCTCGGGCAGGGGTTTAATCAGCCCCAGCATTTT. Amino acid sequence: CASSLGQGFNQPQHF.

CDR3 in DNA: TGCAGTGCTGCAAGGGACCTCACAGATACGCAGTATTTT. This codes for CSAARDLTDTQYF. The chain joins TRBV20-1 to TRBJ2-3; D may correspond to TRBD1 or TRBD2 (5 bases each). V shed 5 bases and J shed 2 bases, with 11 bases lying between them. This CDR3 is 13 amino acids long. The germline V gene has CDR1 DFQATT and CDR2 SNEGSKA (reference sequence).

This chain joins TRBV5-1 and TRBJ1-1; D not resolved. Germline lookup yields CDR1 SGHRS and CDR2 YFSETQ. The CDR3 consists of 14 residues. Trimming pared 0 bases from V and 0 bases from J, leaving 6 bases between. The DNA for the CDR3 is TGCGCCAGCAGCTTGGCGACGGTGAACACTGAAGCTTTCTTT. Amino acid sequence: CASSLATVNTEAFF.

The chain is built from TRBV9 and TRBJ2-1; the D gene is possibly TRBD2 (6 bases). CDR3 size: 16 residues. Deletions cut 3 bases from V and 1 base from J, with 14 bases between. Germline V gene sequence: CDR1 SGDLS, CDR2 YYNGEE. The CDR3 protein is CASSALAERSYNEQFF. In DNA, the CDR3 is TGTGCCAGCAGCGCCTTAGCGGAGAGGTCCTACAATGAGCAGTTCTTC.

The chain combines TRBV5-4 with TRBJ2-5; 8 nucleotides agree with TRBD1. CDR3 length: 15 amino acids. Losses at the gene ends were 10 bases for V and 0 bases for J; bases not matched to a gene: 11. Germline V lookup: CDR1 SGHNT, CDR2 YYREEE (reference sequence). CDR3 region: CAAGRDRSDQETQYF. The CDR3 coding sequence is TGTGCCGCCGGCAGGGACAGGTCCGACCAAGAGACCCAGTACTTC.

The V call is TRBV13, the J call TRBJ2-1; tentatively, D is TRBD1 (7 bases). The germline CDR1 and CDR2 sequences are PRHDT and FYEKMQ (reference sequence). Trimming pared 2 bases from V and 7 bases from J, leaving 12 bases between. There are 14 residues in the CDR3. The CDR3 bases are TGTGCCAGCAGCTTAAGCAGGGGGGCAAATGAGCAGTTCTTC. Translating it yields CASSLSRGANEQFF. Variable domain in full (rest from reference TRBV13 and TRBJ2-1): AAGVIQSPRHLIKEKRETATLKCYPIPRHDTVYWYQQGPGQDPQFLISFYEKMQSDKGSIPDRFSAQQFSDYHSELNMSSLELGDSALYFCASSLSRGANEQFFGPGTRLTVL.

The chain carries TRBV28 and TRBJ2-3; 10 nucleotides agree with TRBD2. Looked up from germline, CDR1 is MDHEN and CDR2 is SYDVKM. Trimming cost V 5 bases and J 3 bases; bases outside gene matches: 17. The CDR3 contains 19 residues. CDR3 residues: CASSPTAQREGQVTDTQYF. The DNA of the CDR3 is TGTGCCAGCAGTCCGACAGCCCAGCGGGAGGGCCAGGTAACAGATACGCAGTATTTT.

V and J are TRBV21-1 and TRBJ1-5; whether TRBD1, the table's D call, matches the DNA was not checked. TRBV21-1 is listed as a pseudogene. The CDR3 spans 16 residues. The CDR3 protein is CASSITGTPSNQPQHF. The CDR3, as DNA: TGTGCCAGCAGCATCACCGGGACACCAAGCAATCAGCCCCAGCATTTT.